One and the same sample provided the 6 T cell receptor beta chains below, sequenced in a study of pediatric ulcerative colitis. Here immunoSEQ multiplex PCR was the method, and the copy in TCRdb shows in-frame clones only, minus some. The profile shows around 64,000 clones, roughly nine tenths of them singletons. The specimen sequenced was blood. The receptors were gathered from a boy between 10 and 17 years old with severe ulcerative colitis.

The chain is built from TRBV2 and TRBJ1-4, with TRBD1 matching 8 bases. V gave up 7 bases and J gave up 6 bases; unmatched junction bases: 7. This CDR3 is built from 14 residues. Germline V gene sequence: CDR1 SNHLY, CDR2 FYNNEI. In DNA form, the CDR3 reads TGTGCCAGCACATTTGACAGGGGATATGAAAAACTGTTTTTT. Protein sequence: CASTFDRGYEKLFF.

This chain connects TRBV5-4 to TRBJ2-7; 15 bases match TRBD2. V lost 1 base to trimming and J lost 2 bases; unmatched junction nucleotides: 7. Germline lookup yields CDR1 SGHNT and CDR2 YYREEE (reference sequence). The CDR3 spans 18 residues. CDR3 residues: CASSLRGLAGGITYEQYF. The CDR3 DNA sequence: TGTGCCAGCAGCTTGAGAGGACTAGCGGGAGGGATAACCTACGAGCAGTACTTC.

V usage is TRBV27 and J usage is TRBJ2-1, with TRBD2 matching 14 bases. The CDR3 contains 18 residues. Trimming at V came to 7 bases and at J to 0 bases, leaving 8 bases not matched to a gene. The V gene's germline CDR1 is MNHEY and CDR2 SMNVEV (reference sequence). CDR3 nucleotide sequence: TGTGCCAGCAAAAACGGACTAGCGGGAGGACGCTCCTACAATGAGCAGTTCTTC. Encoded protein: CASKNGLAGGRSYNEQFF.

This clone was detected once. The chain links TRBV29-1 to TRBJ2-3; tentatively, D is TRBD1 or TRBD2 (5 bases each). This CDR3 has 15 residues. Trimming pared 7 bases from V and 0 bases from J, leaving 17 bases between. Germline V gene data show CDR1 as SQVTM and CDR2 as ANQGSEA. The CDR3 protein is CSATPGTPSTDTQYF. The CDR3 nucleotides are TGCAGCGCTACTCCCGGGACCCCTAGCACAGATACGCAGTATTTT.

The rearrangement joins TRBV7-6 to TRBJ2-3; the match to TRBD2 covers 7 bases. CDR1 is SGHVS, CDR2 FNYEAQ, per germline. The CDR3 spans 15 residues. J lost 1 base, V lost 2 bases, and 3 bases had no gene match. CDR3 nucleotide sequence: TGTGCCAGCAGCTTATTTGCGGGAGGCACAGATACGCAGTATTTT. This codes for CASSLFAGGTDTQYF.

This sequence joins TRBV6-5 and TRBJ1-1; D may be TRBD1 (5 bases). There are 12 residues in the CDR3. The germline gives CDR1 MNHEY, CDR2 SVGAGI. V lost 8 bases and J 8 bases, leaving 15 bases between the germline ends. CDR3 DNA sequence: TGTGCCAGCCACTCCACGGGGCGAGAAGCTTTCTTT. Translated, it gives CASHSTGREAFF.